These 12 T cell receptor beta chains came from one sample sequenced in a study of cytomegalovirus exposure and HLA in healthy donors. PCR used 60 Vbeta primers and 13 Jbeta primers. The data were produced by immunoSEQ multiplex PCR, yet TCRdb's version contains in-frame clones alone and is incomplete. The sample has 120,000 or so clones; about four fifths are singletons. Source material: PBMCs. The receptors derive from a woman aged 40 to 49 in good health and CMV-seropositive.

V gene TRBV6-5 combines with J gene TRBJ2-7, with 8 nucleotides matching TRBD2. Germline V gene sequence: CDR1 MNHEY, CDR2 SVGAGI. The CDR3 has 14 amino acids. V trimming: 2 bases; J trimming: 2 bases; junction bases outside the gene matches: 2. The CDR3 DNA reads as TGTGCCAGCAGTTACGGCGGGAGGCCCTACGAGCAGTACTTC. Translating gives CASSYGGRPYEQYF.

This rearrangement joins TRBV7-9 to TRBJ2-3; 7 nucleotides line up with TRBD2. Per the germline V gene, CDR1 is SEHNR and CDR2 is FQNEAQ (reference sequence). CDR3 length equals 19 residues. V dropped 5 bases and J dropped 1; count of bases not matched to a gene: 18. Here the CDR3 reads CASSHSLLAELGGTDTQYF. In nucleotides, the CDR3 is TGTGCCAGCAGCCATTCCCTTCTAGCGGAGCTGGGTGGCACAGATACGCAGTATTTT.

The J gene is TRBJ2-5, the V gene TRBV14, with 15 nucleotides matching TRBD2. There are 16 residues in the CDR3. The V gene end was trimmed by 6 bases and the J gene end by 3 bases; junction bases not matched to a gene: 5. Germline assignment: CDR1 SGHDN and CDR2 FVKESK. CDR3 amino acids: CASRSGLAGGEETQYF. DNA for the CDR3: TGTGCCAGCAGATCCGGACTAGCGGGAGGGGAAGAGACCCAGTACTTC.

The chain joins TRBV4-2 to TRBJ2-7; the D is unclear. Per the germline V gene, CDR1 is LGHNA and CDR2 is YNFKEQ. The V end lost 1 base, the J end lost 2 bases, and 9 bases lay between the germline ends. The CDR3 sequence is 14 residues long. The CDR3 spells CASSQGERTYEQYF. The CDR3 bases are TGTGCCAGCAGCCAAGGAGAGAGAACCTACGAGCAGTACTTC.

The chain recombines TRBV28 with TRBJ1-4; D call uncertain. Germline V gene lookup returns CDR1 MDHEN and CDR2 SYDVKM. This CDR3 has 13 residues. V shed 6 bases and J shed 6 bases, with 11 bases lying between them. CDR3 in amino acids: CASRRGLDEKLFF. In DNA form, the CDR3 reads TGTGCCAGCAGGCGGGGATTAGATGAAAAACTGTTTTTT.

This clone has a handful of counts. The CDR3 here is CASSFAGTNTEAFF. The CDR3 bases are TGTGCCAGCAGCTTTGCGGGCACGAACACTGAAGCTTTCTTT. This rearrangement joins TRBV7-8 to TRBJ1-1; D is unclear. The V gene's germline CDR1 is SGHVS and CDR2 FQNEAQ. V was cut by 3 bases and J by 1 base, with 9 bases left in between. CDR3 length: 14 residues. Variable domain in full (rest from reference TRBV7-8 and TRBJ1-1): GAGVSQSPRYKVAKRGQDVALRCDPISGHVSLFWYQQALGQGPEFLTYFQNEAQLDKSGLPSDRFFAERPEGSVSTLKIQRTQQEDSAVYLCASSFAGTNTEAFFGQGTRLTVV.

The gene calls are TRBV5-8 and TRBJ2-5, with 13 bases lining up with TRBD2. Trimming took 4 bases from V and 5 from J; bases not matched to a gene: 8. The CDR3 loop spans 16 amino acids. The V gene's germline CDR1 is SGHTS and CDR2 YDEGEE. The CDR3 DNA is TGTGCCAGCAGCCTACTAGCGGGAGGGCCGGGGGAGACCCAGTACTTC. Protein product: CASSLLAGGPGETQYF.

The chain carries TRBV28 and TRBJ1-2; 9 bases line up with TRBD1. CDR1 is MDHEN and CDR2 is SYDVKM in the germline V gene. The trim removed 5 bases at V and 0 bases at J, leaving 7 bases unmatched. The CDR3 has 16 amino acids. This CDR3 reads CASSAPGTGTNYGYTF. In DNA, the CDR3 is TGTGCCAGCAGTGCACCAGGGACAGGGACTAACTATGGCTACACCTTC.

V and J are TRBV30 and TRBJ1-5, with TRBD1 as a possible D gene (5 bases). The CDR3 spans 14 residues. The germline V and J ends were trimmed by 2 bases and 3 bases, with 11 bases remaining between them. Germline lookup yields CDR1 GTSNPN and CDR2 SVGIG (reference sequence). CDR3 bases: TGTGCCTGGAGTTACGACAGCCCCAATCAGCCCCAGCATTTT. This codes for CAWSYDSPNQPQHF.

To note about this clone: This likely comes from a read error, as the CDR3 has no conserved phenylalanine or tryptophan at its end. The limits of the CDR3 on the DNA are not certain, so only TCRdb's listed CDR3 is given. The gene calls are TRBV1 and TRBJ2-3; the table's D call, TRBD2, has no DNA check behind it. TRBV1 is a recognized pseudogene. The CDR3 is 10 residues long, ends included. The CDR3 protein is CTSSLELVRA.

CDR3 coding DNA: TGTGCCATCAGCACCACAGGAGACCCCAGAGGCAATCAGCCCCAGCATTTT. The encoded protein is CAISTTGDPRGNQPQHF. The chain is built from TRBV10-3 and TRBJ1-5, with D maybe TRBD1 (5 bases). This CDR3 region has 17 residues. The V gene's germline CDR1 is ENHRY and CDR2 SYGVKD. Between the trimmed V and J ends, which lost 6 bases and 2 bases, there was a span of 20 bases.

The chain has TRBV2 and TRBJ2-3; 7 bases align to TRBD2. The CDR3 contains 15 residues. J was trimmed by 10 bases and V by 0 bases; bases with no gene match: 10. Germline CDR1 and CDR2: SNHLY and FYNNEI. The CDR3 spells CASSEAPGLSGPQYF. The CDR3 DNA reads as TGTGCCAGCAGTGAAGCGCCGGGACTAAGTGGCCCGCAGTATTTT.